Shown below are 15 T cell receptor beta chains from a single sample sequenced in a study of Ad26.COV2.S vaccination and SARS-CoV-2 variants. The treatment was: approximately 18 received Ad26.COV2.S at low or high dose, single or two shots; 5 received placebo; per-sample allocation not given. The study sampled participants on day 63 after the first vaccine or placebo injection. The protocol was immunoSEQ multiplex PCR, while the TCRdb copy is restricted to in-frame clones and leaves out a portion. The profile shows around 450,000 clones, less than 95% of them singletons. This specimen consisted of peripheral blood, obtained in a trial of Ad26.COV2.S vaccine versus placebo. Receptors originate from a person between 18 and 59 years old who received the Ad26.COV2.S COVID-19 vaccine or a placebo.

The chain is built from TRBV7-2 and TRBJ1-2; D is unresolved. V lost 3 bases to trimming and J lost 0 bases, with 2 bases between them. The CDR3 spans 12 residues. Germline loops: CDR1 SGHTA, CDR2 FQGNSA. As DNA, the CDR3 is TGTGCCAGCAGCTTCCCTAACTATGGCTACACCTTC. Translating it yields CASSFPNYGYTF.

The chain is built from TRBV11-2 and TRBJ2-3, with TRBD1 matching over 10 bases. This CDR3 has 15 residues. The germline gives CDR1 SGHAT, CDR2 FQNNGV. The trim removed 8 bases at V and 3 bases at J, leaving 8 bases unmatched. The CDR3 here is CASAAGDRGTDTQYF. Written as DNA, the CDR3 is TGTGCCAGCGCAGCCGGGGACAGGGGTACAGATACGCAGTATTTT.

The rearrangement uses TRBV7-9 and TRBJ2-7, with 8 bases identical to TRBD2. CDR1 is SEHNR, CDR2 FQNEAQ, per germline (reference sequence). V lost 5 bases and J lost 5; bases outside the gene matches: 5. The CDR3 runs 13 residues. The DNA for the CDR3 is TGTGCCAGCAGCACCTGGCGGGAGGACGAGCAGTACTTC. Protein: CASSTWREDEQYF.

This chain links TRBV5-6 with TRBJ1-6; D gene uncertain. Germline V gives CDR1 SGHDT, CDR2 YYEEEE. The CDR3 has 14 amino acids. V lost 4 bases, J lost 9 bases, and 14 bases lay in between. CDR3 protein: CASSRMRVISPLHF. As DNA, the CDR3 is TGTGCCAGCAGCCGGATGAGGGTTATTTCACCCCTCCACTTT.

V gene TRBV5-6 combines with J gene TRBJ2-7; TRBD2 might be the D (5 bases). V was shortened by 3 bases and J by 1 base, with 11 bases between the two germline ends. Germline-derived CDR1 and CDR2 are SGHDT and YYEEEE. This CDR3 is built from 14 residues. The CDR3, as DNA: TGTGCCAGCAGCTCCAGCGGATCTTCCTACGAGCAGTACTTC. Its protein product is CASSSSGSSYEQYF. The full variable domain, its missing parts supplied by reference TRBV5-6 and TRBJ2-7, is DAGVTQSPTHLIKTRGQQVTLRCSPKSGHDTVSWYQQALGQGPQFIFQYYEEEERQRGNFPDRFSGHQFPNYSSELNVNALLLGDSALYLCASSSSGSSYEQYFGPGTRLTVT.

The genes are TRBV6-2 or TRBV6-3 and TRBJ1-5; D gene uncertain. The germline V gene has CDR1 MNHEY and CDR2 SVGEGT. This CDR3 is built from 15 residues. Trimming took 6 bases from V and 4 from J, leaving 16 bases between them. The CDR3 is CASSHLGSGNQPQHF. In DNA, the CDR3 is TGTGCCAGCAGCCATCTCGGTTCTGGGAATCAGCCCCAGCATTTT.

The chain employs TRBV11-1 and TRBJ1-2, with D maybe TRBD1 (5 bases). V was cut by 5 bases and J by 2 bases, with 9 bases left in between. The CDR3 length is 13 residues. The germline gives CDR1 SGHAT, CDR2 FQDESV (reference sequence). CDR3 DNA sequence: TGTGCCAGCAGCCCATCAGGGAACTATGGCTACACCTTC. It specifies CASSPSGNYGYTF.

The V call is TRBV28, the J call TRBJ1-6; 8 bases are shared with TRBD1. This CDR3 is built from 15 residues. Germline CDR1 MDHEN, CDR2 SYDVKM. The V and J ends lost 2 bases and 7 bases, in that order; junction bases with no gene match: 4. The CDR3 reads CASSLERDRNSPLHF. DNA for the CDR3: TGTGCCAGCAGTTTAGAAAGGGACAGGAATTCACCCCTCCACTTT.

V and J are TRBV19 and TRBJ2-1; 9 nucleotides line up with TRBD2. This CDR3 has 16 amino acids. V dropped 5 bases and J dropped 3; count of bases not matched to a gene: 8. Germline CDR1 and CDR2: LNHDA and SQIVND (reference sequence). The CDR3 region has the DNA TGTGCCAGTAGTTTATTAGCGGGAGAAAACTACAATGAGCAGTTCTTC. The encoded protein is CASSLLAGENYNEQFF.

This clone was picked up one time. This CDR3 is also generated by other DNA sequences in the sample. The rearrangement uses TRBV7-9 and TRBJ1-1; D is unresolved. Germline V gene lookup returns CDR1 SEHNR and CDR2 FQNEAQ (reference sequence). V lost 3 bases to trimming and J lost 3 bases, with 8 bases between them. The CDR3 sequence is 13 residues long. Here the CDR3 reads CASSFGGDTEAFF. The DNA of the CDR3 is TGTGCCAGCAGCTTTGGCGGGGACACTGAAGCTTTCTTT.

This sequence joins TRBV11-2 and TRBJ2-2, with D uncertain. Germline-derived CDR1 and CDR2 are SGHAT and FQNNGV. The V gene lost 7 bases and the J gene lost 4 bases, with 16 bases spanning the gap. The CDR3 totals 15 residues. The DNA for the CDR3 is TGTGCCAGCATAATCCTTGGGGTTGGCACCGGGGAGCTGTTTTTT. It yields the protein CASIILGVGTGELFF. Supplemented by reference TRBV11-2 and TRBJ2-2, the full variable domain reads EAGVAQSPRYKIIEKRQSVAFWCNPISGHATLYWYQQILGQGPKLLIQFQNNGVVDDSQLPKDRFSAERLKGVDSTLKIQPAKLEDSAVYLCASIILGVGTGELFFGEGSRLTVL.

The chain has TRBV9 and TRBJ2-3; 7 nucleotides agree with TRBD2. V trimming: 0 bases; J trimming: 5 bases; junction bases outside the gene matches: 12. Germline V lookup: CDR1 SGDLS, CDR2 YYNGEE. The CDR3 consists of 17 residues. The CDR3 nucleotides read TGTGCCAGCAGCGTAGACTCTAGCGGAGGGGTTAAAGATACGCAGTATTTT. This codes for CASSVDSSGGVKDTQYF.

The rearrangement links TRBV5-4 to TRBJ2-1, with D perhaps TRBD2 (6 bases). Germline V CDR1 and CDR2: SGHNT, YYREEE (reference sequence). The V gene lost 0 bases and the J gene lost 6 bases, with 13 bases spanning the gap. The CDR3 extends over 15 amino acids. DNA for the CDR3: TGTGCCAGCAGCTTGGGCCGGGAGCCAGGCAATGAGCAGTTCTTC. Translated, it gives CASSLGREPGNEQFF.

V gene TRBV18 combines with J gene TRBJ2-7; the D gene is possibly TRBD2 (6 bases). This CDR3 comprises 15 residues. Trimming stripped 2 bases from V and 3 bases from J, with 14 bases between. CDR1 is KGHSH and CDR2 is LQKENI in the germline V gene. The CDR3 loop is CASSPVSGSNYEQYF. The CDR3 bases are TGTGCCAGCTCACCAGTTTCCGGGAGTAACTACGAGCAGTACTTC.

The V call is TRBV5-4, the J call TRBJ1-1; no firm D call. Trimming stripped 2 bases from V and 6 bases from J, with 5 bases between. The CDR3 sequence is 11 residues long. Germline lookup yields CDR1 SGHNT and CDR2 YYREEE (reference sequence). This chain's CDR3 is CASSLYSEAFF. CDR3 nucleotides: TGTGCCAGCAGCTTATACTCTGAAGCTTTCTTT. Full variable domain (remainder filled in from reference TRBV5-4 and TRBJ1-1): ETGVTQSPTHLIKTRGQQVTLRCSSQSGHNTVSWYQQALGQGPQFIFQYYREEENGRGNFPPRFSGLQFPNYSSELNVNALELDDSALYLCASSLYSEAFFGQGTRLTVV.